A single sample gave rise to the 7 T cell receptor beta chains below, sequenced in a study of blood T cell repertoires in COVID-19 (dated by TCRdb to 2019 to 2021). Library creation used the immunoSEQ multiplex PCR assay. TCRdb retrieved this table from immuneACCESS and kept in-frame rearrangements only. Not all clones are present; in checked studies, unresolved V genes account for under half, and no reason is known for the remainder. For this sample the table gives roughly 98,000 clones, of which 82% were detected only once. The ten largest clonotypes hold roughly 11% of the sample. Input material: peripheral blood. The receptors shown here come from a man aged 65 to 85 with active or convalescent COVID-19.

The chain joins TRBV12-3 or TRBV12-4 to TRBJ1-5, with 7 bases matching TRBD1. The CDR3 is 13 residues long. V lost 6 bases, J lost 6 bases, and 5 bases stayed unmatched. The CDR3 spells CASSDRVGQPQHF. The CDR3 DNA reads as TGTGCCAGCAGCGACAGGGTCGGTCAGCCCCAGCATTTT.

The J gene is TRBJ2-2, the V gene TRBV7-9, with 8 bases aligning to TRBD1. The V gene's germline CDR1 is SEHNR and CDR2 FQNEAQ (reference sequence). Unmatched junction bases numbered 12, after V lost 6 bases and J lost 0 bases. The length of the CDR3 is 18 residues. In DNA, the CDR3 is TGTGCCAGCAGTCAAACCTCCGGACAGGGTGCGAACACCGGGGAGCTGTTTTTT. It specifies CASSQTSGQGANTGELFF.

As regards this clone: A much larger clonotype is one base distant, so this may be a read error. The chain recombines TRBV18 with TRBJ1-5, with no clear D. Deletions cut 2 bases from V and 5 bases from J, with 7 bases between. CDR1 is KGHSH and CDR2 is LQKENI in the germline V gene. The CDR3 contains 13 residues. Here the CDR3 DNA reads TGTGCCAGCTCACCAGTGGGAGATCAGCCCCAGCATTTT. Amino acid sequence: CASSPVGDQPQHF.

This clone appeared a few times. The chain employs TRBV7-6 and TRBJ2-1, with D unresolved. The CDR3 consists of 14 residues. Trimming pared 1 base from V and 10 bases from J, leaving 14 bases between. The V gene's germline CDR1 is SGHVS and CDR2 FNYEAQ. Written as DNA, the CDR3 is TGTGCCAGCAGCTTAGTTTCGGAGTCACGCGAGCAGTTCTTC. This sequence encodes CASSLVSESREQFF.

The chain has TRBV7-8 and TRBJ1-2, with no clear D. Per germline, CDR1 SGHVS and CDR2 FQNEAQ. V was clipped by 0 bases and J by 7 bases, with 15 bases between them. The CDR3 has 15 amino acids. CDR3: CASSLAKSEIGGYTF. CDR3 nucleotide sequence: TGTGCCAGCAGCTTAGCTAAGTCGGAGATCGGTGGCTACACCTTC.

The rearrangement joins TRBV27 to TRBJ1-5, with D unresolved. V was cut by 5 bases and J by 3 bases, with 8 bases left in between. Germline V lookup: CDR1 MNHEY, CDR2 SMNVEV (reference sequence). The CDR3 totals 13 residues. This CDR3 reads CASSPGNNQPQHF. CDR3 nucleotide sequence: TGTGCCAGCAGTCCGGGGAACAATCAGCCCCAGCATTTT.

This clone was counted once. The rearrangement links TRBV13 to TRBJ2-1, with TRBD2 matching 8 bases. This CDR3 has 17 residues. The junction had 5 bases not matched to a gene; V was cut back by 1 base and J by 0 bases. Germline V CDR1 and CDR2: PRHDT, FYEKMQ (reference sequence). The CDR3 sequence: CASSLVAGGNSYNEQFF. In DNA form, the CDR3 reads TGTGCCAGCAGCTTAGTGGCGGGGGGAAACTCCTACAATGAGCAGTTCTTC.